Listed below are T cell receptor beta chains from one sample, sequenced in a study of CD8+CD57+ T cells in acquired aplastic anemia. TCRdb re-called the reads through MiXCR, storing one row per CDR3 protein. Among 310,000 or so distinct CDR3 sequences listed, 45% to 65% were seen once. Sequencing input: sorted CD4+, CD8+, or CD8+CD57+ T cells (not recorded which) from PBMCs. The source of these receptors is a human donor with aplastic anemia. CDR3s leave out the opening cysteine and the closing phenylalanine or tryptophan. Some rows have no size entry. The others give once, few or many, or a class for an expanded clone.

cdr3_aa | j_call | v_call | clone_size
SATGLAGEVETQY | TRBJ2-5 | TRBV20-1 | many
ASSYWGQGAEEQY | TRBJ2-7 | TRBV6-5 | .
ASSRGGGRTDTQY | TRBJ2-3 | TRBV7-3 | once
SAKKGHGYT | TRBJ1-2 | TRBV20-1 | .
ASSYQGAVGTDTQY | TRBJ2-3 | TRBV5-1 | many
ASSQDFVEDEQF | TRBJ2-1 | TRBV4-3 | .
ATRAEGSYEQY | TRBJ2-7 | TRBV15 | once
ATMGMNYGYT | TRBJ1-2 | TRBV24-1 | .
ASTRSTGRSDTQY | TRBJ2-3 | TRBV19 | .
SARDYLGSSYNEQF | TRBJ2-1 | TRBV20-1 | .
ATSDSTLFYGYA | TRBJ1-2 | TRBV24-1 | .
ASTNRGSQPQH | TRBJ1-5 | TRBV6-6 | .
ASSYKGARPLEQY | TRBJ2-7 | TRBV6-5 | many
SARDPSGPQETQY | TRBJ2-5 | TRBV20-1 | .
ASSLEGRGYT | TRBJ1-2 | TRBV5-6 | once
ASSSPVAGGPNEQY | TRBJ2-7 | TRBV5-1 | many
ASSLSGYGEQY | TRBJ2-7 | TRBV7-8 | many
ASKRTGGTYEQY | TRBJ2-7 | TRBV19 | few
ASSLGTGGGGYT | TRBJ1-2 | TRBV5-4 | .
ASSREGAEGYT | TRBJ1-2 | TRBV7-9 | once
ASSSGTDGEQF | TRBJ2-1 | TRBV5-1 | many
ASSLAGGPGELF | TRBJ2-2 | TRBV2 | .
ASSFGDRDGYT | TRBJ1-2 | TRBV11-2 | many
ASSLQWSDQPQH | TRBJ1-5 | TRBV7-2 | .
ASSNQATSGTDTQY | TRBJ2-3 | TRBV19 | .
ASSSGLAGVGYEQF | TRBJ2-1 | TRBV7-8 | .
ASSWGDSSGANVLT | TRBJ2-6 | TRBV5-1 | .
ASSLGARTEAF | TRBJ1-1 | TRBV5-1 | .
ASSRPDSYSGNTIY | TRBJ1-3 | TRBV2 | .
ASSLGGRGTGELF | TRBJ2-2 | TRBV5-4 | .
ASSLRVTGRQGADTQY | TRBJ2-3 | TRBV12-3/TRBV12-4 | .
ASRVSGGPRRDTQY | TRBJ2-3 | TRBV19 | .
AISDGTGGLPQH | TRBJ1-5 | TRBV10-3 | .
ATSDAPQGVGVTEQF | TRBJ2-1 | TRBV24-1 | many
ASSPQGGTPSYEQY | TRBJ2-7 | TRBV5-4 | .
ASSDRGKYGYT | TRBJ1-2 | TRBV2 | few
ASSGTDRGALH | TRBJ1-6 | TRBV2 | .
ASSISWTAYEQY | TRBJ2-7 | TRBV19 | .
ASSVEVAGNTQY | TRBJ2-3 | TRBV9 | .
AAHQSWTDDTGELF | TRBJ2-2 | TRBV10-1 | .
SVVWEHRNTEAF | TRBJ1-1 | TRBV29-1 | once
ASSLERQGASGANVLT | TRBJ2-6 | TRBV5-1 | .
ASSGVRGNYGYT | TRBJ1-2 | TRBV9 | .
ASSPPGLAGGFDTQY | TRBJ2-3 | TRBV9 | .
ASSTGQGCDNEQF | TRBJ2-1 | TRBV9 | .
SVLPGSEAF | TRBJ1-1 | TRBV29-1 | once